Given below is one T cell receptor (beta chain) in context. One end of the junction is discordant with germline, which a read error may explain. Per germline, CDR1 SNHLY and CDR2 FYNNEI. This CDR3 region has 14 residues. The lymph nodes were axillary draining lymph nodes from breast cancer patients. These data belong to a study of breast tumors, draining lymph nodes, adjacent tissues. TCRdb re-analysed the multiplex PCR reads in MiXCR, keeping a single row per CDR3 protein. The sample gives over 130,000 distinct CDR3 sequences, approximately 29% of which show up once; about 2.5% is in the top ten. The sequenced sample consisted of axillary lymph node tissue. The TCR sequence derives from a female donor with breast cancer. Some clones in this sample may be carry-over from other donors' samples. The V call is TRBV2, the J call TRBJ1-3; no firm D call. The CDR3 region has the DNA TGTGCCGGCAGCTATATCCTCTCTGGAAACACCATATATTTT. Protein: CAGSYILSGNTIYF. The variable domain in full, with the rest retrieved from reference TRBV2 and TRBJ1-3, is EPEVTQTPSHQVTQMGQEVILRCVPISNHLYFYWYRQILGQKVEFLVSFYNNEISEKSEIFDDQFSVERPDGSNFTLKIRSTKLEDSAMYFCAGSYILSGNTIYFGEGSWLTVV.